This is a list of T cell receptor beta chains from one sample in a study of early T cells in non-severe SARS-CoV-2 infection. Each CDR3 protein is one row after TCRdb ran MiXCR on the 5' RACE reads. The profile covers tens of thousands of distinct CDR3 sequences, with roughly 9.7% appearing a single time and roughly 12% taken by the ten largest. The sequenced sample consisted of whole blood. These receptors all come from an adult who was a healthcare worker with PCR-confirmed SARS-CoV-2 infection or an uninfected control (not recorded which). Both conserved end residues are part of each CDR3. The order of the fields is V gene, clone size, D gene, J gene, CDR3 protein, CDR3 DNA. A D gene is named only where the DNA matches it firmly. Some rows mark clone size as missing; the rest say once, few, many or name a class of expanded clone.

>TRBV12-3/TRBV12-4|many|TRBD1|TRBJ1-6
CASSVQGTNSPLHF
TGTGCCAGCAGCGTACAGGGGACTAATTCACCCCTCCACTTT
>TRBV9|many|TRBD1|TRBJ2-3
CASSALYRGQSQYF
TGTGCCAGCAGCGCCCTATACAGGGGTCAGTCGCAGTATTTT
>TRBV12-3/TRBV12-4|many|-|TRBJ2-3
CASRLGDTQYF
TGTGCCAGCAGGCTAGGAGATACGCAGTATTTT
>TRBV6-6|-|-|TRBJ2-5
CASRPRRAGEVRETQYF
TGTGCCAGCAGACCCCGAAGGGCAGGGGAAGTGCGAGAGACCCAGTACTTC
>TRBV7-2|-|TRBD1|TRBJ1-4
CASSVVTGGDEKLFF
TGTGCCAGCAGCGTAGTGACAGGGGGTGATGAAAAACTGTTTTTT
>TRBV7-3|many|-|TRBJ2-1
CASSLPGQHNEQFF
TGTGCCAGCAGCTTACCCGGACAGCACAATGAGCAGTTCTTC
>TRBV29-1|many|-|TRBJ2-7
CSVVTPTYEQYF
TGCAGCGTTGTTACACCAACCTACGAGCAGTACTTC
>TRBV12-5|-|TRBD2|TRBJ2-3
CASGLSRGSGSTDTQYF
TGTGCTAGTGGTTTGTCAAGGGGTAGCGGGAGCACAGATACGCAGTATTTT
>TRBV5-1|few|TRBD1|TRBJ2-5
CASSLSGTGAQETQYF
TGCGCCAGCAGCCTCTCCGGGACAGGGGCCCAAGAGACCCAGTACTTC
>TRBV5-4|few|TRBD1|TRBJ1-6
CASRGGENSPLHF
TGTGCCAGCAGAGGGGGCGAAAATTCACCCCTCCACTTT
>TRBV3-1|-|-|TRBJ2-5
CASSRQGETQYF
TGTGCCAGCAGCCGGCAAGGAGAGACCCAGTACTTC
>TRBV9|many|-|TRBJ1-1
CASSGASPTNTEAFF
TGTGCCAGCAGCGGGGCCTCTCCTACGAACACTGAAGCTTTCTTT
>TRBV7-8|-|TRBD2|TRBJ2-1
CASSPQSGDYNEQFF
TGTGCCAGCAGCCCCCAGAGCGGGGACTACAATGAGCAGTTCTTC
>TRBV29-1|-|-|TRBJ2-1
CSVDRAGAYNEQFF
TGCAGCGTTGATAGGGCAGGGGCCTACAATGAGCAGTTCTTC
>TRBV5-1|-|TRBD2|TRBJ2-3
CASSLTAGDFGTQYF
TGCGCCAGCAGCTTGACAGCGGGGGATTTTGGTACGCAGTATTTT
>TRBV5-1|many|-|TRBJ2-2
CASSSGTTTGELFF
TGCGCCAGCAGCTCCGGGACAACCACCGGGGAGCTGTTTTTT
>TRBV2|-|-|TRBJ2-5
CASSDRGSLQETQYF
TGTGCCAGCAGTGACAGGGGAAGCTTACAAGAGACCCAGTACTTC
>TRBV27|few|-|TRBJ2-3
CASSLSPHTDTQYF
TGTGCCAGCAGTTTATCCCCCCACACAGATACGCAGTATTTT
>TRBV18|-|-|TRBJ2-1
CASSPPGTTPEQFF
TGTGCCAGCTCACCACCAGGGACCACTCCTGAGCAGTTCTTC
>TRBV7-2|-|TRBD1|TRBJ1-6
CASGKDRVRALDSPLHF
TGTGCCAGCGGAAAAGACAGGGTACGAGCCCTGGATTCACCCCTCCACTTT
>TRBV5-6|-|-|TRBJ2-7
CASTGQFISPPIGPGSYEQYF
TGTGCCAGTACGGGACAGTTTATCTCACCTCCGATCGGCCCCGGGAGCTACGAGCAGTACTTC
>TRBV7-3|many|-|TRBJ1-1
CASSLFKNTEAFF
TGTGCCAGCAGCTTATTCAAGAACACTGAAGCTTTCTTT
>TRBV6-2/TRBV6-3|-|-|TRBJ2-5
CASIYAETQYF
TGTGCCAGCATCTACGCGGAGACCCAGTACTTC
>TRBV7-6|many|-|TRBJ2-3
CATSDQGGTQYF
TGTGCCACCTCGGACCAGGGGGGTACGCAGTATTTT
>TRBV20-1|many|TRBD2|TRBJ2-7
CSAPPAGDPYEQYF
TGCAGTGCCCCCCCCGCGGGGGACCCCTACGAGCAGTACTTC
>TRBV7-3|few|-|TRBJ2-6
CASSLTSGAGANVLTF
TGTGCCAGCAGCTTAACGTCAGGGGCTGGGGCCAACGTCCTGACTTTC
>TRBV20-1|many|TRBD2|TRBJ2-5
CSAHPLGGDQETQYF
TGCAGTGCACACCCCTTGGGGGGGGACCAAGAGACCCAGTACTTC
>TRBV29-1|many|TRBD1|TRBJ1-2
CSVERQGSYTF
TGCAGCGTAGAACGACAGGGCTCCTACACCTTC
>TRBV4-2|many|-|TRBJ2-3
CASSHQITNTQYF
TGTGCCAGCAGTCACCAAATTACGAATACGCAGTATTTT
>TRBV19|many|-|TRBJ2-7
CASSQEGASTYEQYF
TGTGCCAGTTCCCAGGAGGGGGCAAGTACCTACGAGCAGTACTTC
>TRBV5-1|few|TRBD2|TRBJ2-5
CASSFQRGSQETQYF
TGCGCCAGCAGCTTCCAGCGGGGGAGCCAAGAGACCCAGTACTTC
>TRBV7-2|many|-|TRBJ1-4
CASSLGGSANEKLFF
TGTGCCAGCAGCTTAGGGGGGAGTGCTAATGAAAAACTGTTTTTT
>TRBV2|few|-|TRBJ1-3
CASSPNPDSLNGNTIYF
TGTGCCAGCAGCCCAAACCCAGACAGTCTAAACGGAAACACCATATATTTT
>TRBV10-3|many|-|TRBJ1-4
CAISESKGEATNEKLFF
TGTGCCATCAGTGAGTCGAAGGGAGAAGCAACTAATGAAAAACTGTTTTTT
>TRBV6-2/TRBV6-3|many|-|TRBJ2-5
CASSYQETQYF
TGTGCCAGCAGTTACCAAGAGACCCAGTACTTC
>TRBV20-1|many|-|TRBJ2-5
CSADTATQETQYF
TGCAGTGCGGATACAGCTACGCAAGAGACCCAGTACTTC
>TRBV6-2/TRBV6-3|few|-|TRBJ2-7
CASSLREIDEQYF
TGTGCCAGCAGCCTCAGGGAAATTGACGAGCAGTACTTC
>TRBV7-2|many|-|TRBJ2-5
CASSYAGALNQETQYF
TGTGCCAGCAGCTATGCGGGGGCACTCAACCAAGAGACCCAGTACTTC
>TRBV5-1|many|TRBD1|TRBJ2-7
CASSADRNYEQYF
TGCGCCAGCAGCGCGGACAGGAATTACGAGCAGTACTTC
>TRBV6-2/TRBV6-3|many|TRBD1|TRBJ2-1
CASSSGQGSYYEQFF
TGTGCCAGCAGTTCCGGACAGGGAAGTTATTATGAGCAGTTCTTC
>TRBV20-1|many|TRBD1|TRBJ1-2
CSAPGDREGIDGYTF
TGCAGTGCACCAGGCGACAGGGAGGGTATCGATGGCTACACCTTC
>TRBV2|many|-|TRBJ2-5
CASSVRYDQETQYF
TGTGCCAGCAGTGTAAGATATGACCAAGAGACCCAGTACTTC
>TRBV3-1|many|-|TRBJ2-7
CASSPRGLAYEQYF
TGTGCCAGCAGCCCTCGGGGCCTAGCCTACGAGCAGTACTTC
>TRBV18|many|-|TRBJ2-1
CASSPPGLPYNEQFF
TGTGCCAGCTCACCTCCAGGACTACCTTACAATGAGCAGTTCTTC
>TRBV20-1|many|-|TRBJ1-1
CSARVRGLGAFF
TGCAGTGCTAGAGTCCGGGGATTAGGAGCTTTCTTT